Below are 32 T cell receptor beta chains sequenced from a single sample in a study of identical twins. TCRdb reprocessed the 5' RACE reads with MiXCR, giving one entry per CDR3 protein. This table has approximately 1.8 million distinct CDR3 sequences, less than 40% appearing once. Sequences were obtained from cord blood. These receptor sequences come from a newborn girl in good health.

This clonotype came up a few times. Here the CDR3 reads CSGTGLSYEQYF. The CDR3 DNA is TGCAGTGGGACTGGGCTCTCCTACGAGCAGTACTTC. The gene calls are TRBV20-1 and TRBJ2-7, with a tentative D call TRBD2 (5 bases). Germline CDR1 and CDR2: DFQATT and SNEGSKA (reference sequence). This CDR3 is 12 amino acids long. Trimming took 7 bases from V and 0 from J, leaving 10 bases between them.

V gene TRBV7-2 combines with J gene TRBJ2-1, with 10 bases matching TRBD2. V was pared by 7 bases and J by 7 bases, with 13 bases of the junction left unmatched. This CDR3 contains 16 residues. Per germline, CDR1 SGHTA and CDR2 FQGNSA. CDR3 sequence (DNA): TGTGCCAGCACCCTAACCGGGACTAGCGTTTGGAATGAGCAGTTCTTC. This sequence encodes CASTLTGTSVWNEQFF.

This clonotype occurred many times. V gene TRBV27 combines with J gene TRBJ2-5; TRBD2 matches 7 bases. The trim removed 0 bases at V and 11 bases at J, leaving 6 bases unmatched. Germline CDR1 MNHEY, CDR2 SMNVEV (reference sequence). The CDR3 has 13 residues. The CDR3 is CASSLSAGREQYF. The DNA for the CDR3 is TGTGCCAGCAGTTTATCTGCGGGGCGGGAGCAGTACTTC.

In its sample, this clonotype was seen a few times. The rearrangement links TRBV10-3 to TRBJ1-4, with a tentative D call TRBD1 (5 bases). V was clipped by 2 bases and J by 7 bases, with 11 bases between them. This CDR3 has 14 amino acids. Germline CDR1 reads ENHRY; CDR2 reads SYGVKD. This CDR3 reads CAISERDDSEKLFF. DNA for the CDR3: TGTGCCATCAGTGAGCGGGATGACAGTGAAAAACTGTTTTTT.

The gene calls are TRBV10-3 and TRBJ2-4, with TRBD2 matching 9 bases. The J call is uncertain, as TRBJ2-7 better fits the DNA end. The CDR3 is made up of 14 amino acids. Germline V CDR1 and CDR2: ENHRY, SYGVKD. As DNA, the CDR3 is TGTGCCATCAGTGATTTGCGGGAGGGCTACGAGCAGTACTTC. Amino acid sequence: CAISDLREGYEQYF.

J is TRBJ2-2 and V is TRBV6-1; 8 bases align to TRBD2. V gave up 8 bases and J gave up 6 bases; unmatched junction bases: 8. Germline lookup yields CDR1 MNHNS and CDR2 SASEGT. This CDR3 is 14 amino acids long. As DNA, the CDR3 is TGTGCCAGCCGGACCAGCGGGAGTTCCGGGGAGCTGTTTTTT. This encodes CASRTSGSSGELFF.

For this clonotype: Its ends do not fully match the called genes, so a read error is possible. The rearrangement joins TRBV7-7 to TRBJ2-7; 10 bases are a match to TRBD1. This CDR3 has 17 amino acids. Germline CDR1 is SSHAT and CDR2 is FNYEAQ (reference sequence). CDR3 sequence reads: CASSPTRQGARSYEQYF. The CDR3 DNA sequence: TGTGCTAGCAGCCCAACACGACAGGGGGCTCGATCCTACGAGCAGTACTTC.

The chain has TRBV5-1 and TRBJ2-1; the D is unclear. Germline CDR1 SGHRS, CDR2 YFSETQ. CDR3 length: 16 amino acids. Trimming shortened V by 0 bases and J by 3 bases, and 13 bases separated the two germline ends. The CDR3: CASSLVGSNLYNEQFF. CDR3 DNA sequence: TGCGCCAGCAGCTTGGTTGGGTCAAACCTCTACAATGAGCAGTTCTTC. The complete variable domain, with remaining parts taken from reference TRBV5-1 and TRBJ2-1, reads KAGVTQTPRYLIKTRGQQVTLSCSPISGHRSVSWYQQTPGQGLQFLFEYFSETQRNKGNFPGRFSGRQFSNSRSEMNVSTLELGDSALYLCASSLVGSNLYNEQFFGPGTRLTVL.

This clonotype has just one count. The junction differs from germline at one of its ends, possibly a read error. This chain connects TRBV20-1 to TRBJ1-3; D not resolved. The CDR3 is 14 amino acids. Germline CDR1 DFQATT, CDR2 SNEGSKA (reference sequence). CDR3: CGALTWSSGNTIYF. DNA for the CDR3: TGCGGTGCGCTGACTTGGAGCTCTGGAAACACCATATATTTT.

This clonotype was counted only a few times. V and J are TRBV10-3 and TRBJ2-4; possible D gene TRBD1, 6 bases. Deletions cut 0 bases from V and 2 bases from J, with 14 bases between. This CDR3 region has 17 residues. Germline values: CDR1 ENHRY, CDR2 SYGVKD. The CDR3 sequence is CAISESGITGPKNIQYF. For the CDR3, the DNA is TGTGCCATCAGTGAGTCCGGCATTACAGGGCCCAAAAACATTCAGTACTTC.

The chain uses TRBV19 and TRBJ2-3; 9 nucleotides agree with TRBD2. Germline lookup yields CDR1 LNHDA and CDR2 SQIVND (reference sequence). V dropped 3 bases and J dropped 4; count of bases not matched to a gene: 5. The CDR3 contains 15 residues. CDR3 sequence (DNA): TGTGCCAGTAGTATCGGGCTAGCGGGGTCAGATACGCAGTATTTT. Amino acids: CASSIGLAGSDTQYF. Full variable domain (rest looked up from reference TRBV19 and TRBJ2-3): DGGITQSPKYLFRKEGQNVTLSCEQNLNHDAMYWYRQDPGQGLRLIYYSQIVNDFQKGDIAEGYSVSREKKESFPLTVTSAQKNPTAFYLCASSIGLAGSDTQYFGPGTRLTVL.

V usage is TRBV25-1 and J usage is TRBJ1-2; tentatively, D is TRBD1 (6 bases). Trimming left V 2 bases short and J 8 bases short, with 12 bases between. Germline V gene data show CDR1 as MGHDK and CDR2 as SYGVNS. CDR3 length: 13 residues. The CDR3 spells CASSEVDRRGYTF. CDR3 DNA sequence: TGTGCCAGCAGTGAAGTGGACAGAAGGGGCTACACCTTC.

This clonotype showed up just a few times. The chain has TRBV7-6 and TRBJ2-7; D call uncertain. CDR3 size: 14 residues. Trimming took 5 bases from V and 6 from J, leaving 17 bases between them. Per germline, CDR1 SGHVS and CDR2 FNYEAQ. Here the CDR3 reads CASSPGPAETEQYF. The CDR3 DNA sequence: TGTGCCAGCAGCCCGGGCCCGGCGGAGACCGAGCAGTACTTC. The whole variable domain, remainder taken from reference TRBV7-6 and TRBJ2-7, is GAGVSQSPRYKVTKRGQDVALRCDPISGHVSLYWYRQALGQGPEFLTYFNYEAQQDKSGLPNDRFSAERPEGSISTLTIQRTEQRDSAMYRCASSPGPAETEQYFGPGTRLTVT.

This sequence joins TRBV20-1 and TRBJ2-3; 8 bases align to TRBD1. This CDR3 comprises 17 residues. The J segment lost 7 bases and the V segment lost 6 bases, leaving 21 bases of the junction unmatched. Germline V gene sequence: CDR1 DFQATT, CDR2 SNEGSKA (reference sequence). The CDR3 coding sequence is TGCAGTGCGATATATGCCGGGACAGGATTAATCGTCAATACGCAGTATTTT. It yields the protein CSAIYAGTGLIVNTQYF.

The rearrangement links TRBV19 to TRBJ1-2; 8 bases match TRBD1. The CDR3 consists of 16 residues. The V gene's germline CDR1 is LNHDA and CDR2 SQIVND (reference sequence). J gave up 0 bases and V 3 bases, and 6 bases lay outside the gene matches. In nucleotides, the CDR3 is TGTGCCAGTAGTATCGGGACAGGATATCCTAACTATGGCTACACCTTC. This codes for CASSIGTGYPNYGYTF.

V is TRBV11-3 and J is TRBJ2-1; D is ambiguous. CDR1 and CDR2 from the germline V gene are SGHNT and YENEEA. CDR3 size: 13 residues. The V and J ends lost 5 bases and 4 bases respectively, with 9 bases between them. Written as DNA, the CDR3 is TGTGCCAGCAGCGGACCAAAATACAATGAGCAGTTCTTC. Translated, it gives CASSGPKYNEQFF. The full variable domain, with the rest looked up from reference TRBV11-3 and TRBJ2-1, is EAGVVQSPRYKIIEKKQPVAFWCNPISGHNTLYWYLQNLGQGPELLIRYENEEAVDDSQLPKDRFSAERLKGVDSTLKIQPAELGDSAVYLCASSGPKYNEQFFGPGTRLTVL.

The J gene is TRBJ2-1, the V gene TRBV6-2 or TRBV6-3; the match to TRBD2 covers 8 bases. The CDR3 has 14 residues. The V gene end was trimmed by 7 bases and the J gene end by 6 bases; junction bases not matched to a gene: 8. Germline CDR1 is MNHEY and CDR2 is SVGEGT. CDR3 nucleotide sequence: TGTGCCAGCACAGGACTAGCAGGGGTCAATGAGCAGTTCTTC. Amino acids: CASTGLAGVNEQFF.

This clonotype was detected only a few times. The chain has TRBV7-2 and TRBJ1-4; D is uncertain. V dropped 1 base and J dropped 0 bases, with 9 bases sitting between them. Looked up from germline, CDR1 is SGHTA and CDR2 is FQGNSA. CDR3 length equals 16 residues. The CDR3 loop reads CASSLDPLSTNEKLFF. The CDR3 nucleotides are TGTGCCAGCAGCTTAGACCCTTTATCAACTAATGAAAAACTGTTTTTT.

In this sample, this clonotype turned up many times. The V call is TRBV28, the J call TRBJ2-3; no firm D call. Deletions cut 3 bases from V and 1 base from J, with 14 bases between. This CDR3 region has 16 residues. Germline CDR1 is MDHEN and CDR2 is SYDVKM. The CDR3 region has the DNA TGTGCCAGCAGTTTCGCAATCCCTACAGGCACAGATACGCAGTATTTT. Translated: CASSFAIPTGTDTQYF. Based on the CDR3 plus reference TRBV28 and TRBJ2-3, the full variable domain is DVKVTQSSRYLVKRTGEKVFLECVQDMDHENMFWYRQDPGLGLRLIYFSYDVKMKEKGDIPEGYSVSREKKERFSLILESASTNQTSMYLCASSFAIPTGTDTQYFGPGTRLTVL.

On this clonotype itself: This may arise from a read error, as a much more abundant clone is one base away. The CDR3 sequence is CAGSVSETQYF. The DNA of the CDR3 is TGTGCCGGCAGCGTTTCCGAGACCCAGTACTTC. The V gene is TRBV9, the J gene TRBJ2-5; D is uncertain. CDR1 and CDR2 from the germline V gene are SGDLS and YYNGEE. The CDR3 extends over 11 amino acids.

The chain uses TRBV18 and TRBJ1-2; 7 positions agree with TRBD1. J gave up 5 bases and V 4 bases, and 10 bases lay outside the gene matches. This CDR3 has 15 amino acids. Per germline, CDR1 KGHSH and CDR2 LQKENI. DNA for the CDR3: TGTGCCAGCTCACTCGCAACAGGGGAGAAGTATGGCTACACCTTC. It yields the protein CASSLATGEKYGYTF.

This clonotype was detected many times. The V call is TRBV27, the J call TRBJ2-7; tentative D call: TRBD2 (5 bases). Trimming cost V 6 bases and J 4 bases, with 19 bases left between them. Germline CDR1 and CDR2: MNHEY and SMNVEV (reference sequence). The CDR3 spans 15 residues. CDR3 sequence (DNA): TGTGCCAGCAGCCGAAGAGGGATTCCCCTTTACGAGCAGTACTTC. Amino acids: CASSRRGIPLYEQYF.

The chain joins TRBV5-1 to TRBJ2-1; a weak D match, TRBD2 (5 bases). V was pared by 7 bases and J by 0 bases, with 11 bases between. This CDR3 comprises 14 residues. Germline assignment: CDR1 SGHRS and CDR2 YFSETQ. CDR3 in amino acids: CASLRRSSYNEQFF. The DNA of the CDR3 is TGCGCCAGCCTTAGGAGGAGCTCCTACAATGAGCAGTTCTTC. The full variable domain, completed using reference TRBV5-1 and TRBJ2-1, is KAGVTQTPRYLIKTRGQQVTLSCSPISGHRSVSWYQQTPGQGLQFLFEYFSETQRNKGNFPGRFSGRQFSNSRSEMNVSTLELGDSALYLCASLRRSSYNEQFFGPGTRLTVL.

The gene calls are TRBV28 and TRBJ2-1; 9 bases are shared with TRBD1. This CDR3 spans 17 amino acids. The trim removed 7 bases at V and 4 bases at J, leaving 14 bases unmatched. Looked up from germline, CDR1 is MDHEN and CDR2 is SYDVKM. The CDR3 DNA reads as TGTGCCAGCACCTCCCCTCTTAGACAGGGGGGATACAATGAGCAGTTCTTC. This encodes CASTSPLRQGGYNEQFF.

The V call is TRBV20-1, the J call TRBJ1-4; TRBD1 matches 7 bases. The CDR3 is made up of 14 amino acids. V was pared by 5 bases and J by 5 bases, with 8 bases of the junction left unmatched. Germline loops: CDR1 DFQATT, CDR2 SNEGSKA (reference sequence). Here the CDR3 reads CSAREDRLNEKLFF. The CDR3 coding sequence is TGCAGTGCTCGGGAGGACAGGCTAAATGAAAAACTGTTTTTT.

This clonotype was observed a few times. The rearrangement links TRBV7-2 to TRBJ2-7; D is ambiguous. The germline gives CDR1 SGHTA, CDR2 FQGNSA. Deletions cut 5 bases from V and 2 bases from J, with 13 bases between. The CDR3 is 14 residues long. CDR3 residues: CASSQFPSPYEQYF. The CDR3, as DNA: TGTGCCAGCAGCCAATTCCCATCCCCCTACGAGCAGTACTTC.

This sequence joins TRBV14 and TRBJ2-1; 11 positions match TRBD2. V dropped 2 bases and J dropped 3; count of bases not matched to a gene: 3. CDR3 length equals 16 residues. From germline, CDR1 is SGHDN and CDR2 FVKESK. The CDR3 loop reads CASSQTSGRDYNEQFF. In DNA form, the CDR3 reads TGTGCCAGCAGCCAAACTAGCGGGAGAGACTACAATGAGCAGTTCTTC.

The chain uses TRBV20-1 and TRBJ2-5; the D gene is possibly TRBD2 (5 bases). This CDR3 has 15 amino acids. Per germline, CDR1 DFQATT and CDR2 SNEGSKA (reference sequence). V was clipped by 6 bases and J by 5 bases, with 22 bases between them. CDR3 protein: CSANPLLVFGETQYF. CDR3 bases: TGCAGTGCGAACCCCCTACTAGTGTTTGGGGAGACCCAGTACTTC.

The chain employs TRBV12-3 or TRBV12-4 and TRBJ1-2; unclear D gene. V gave up 2 bases and J gave up 4 bases, with 11 bases separating them. The CDR3 is 14 amino acids. The CDR3 DNA reads TGTGCCAGCAGTTTACGGAGGCTTACCTATGGCTACACCTTC. This translates into CASSLRRLTYGYTF.

This clonotype was seen more than once but under ten times. The V gene is TRBV10-3, the J gene TRBJ2-7; maybe TRBD2 (6 bases). The CDR3 is 19 residues long. Germline V CDR1 and CDR2: ENHRY, SYGVKD. V was cut by 0 bases and J by 0 bases, with 21 bases left in between. The CDR3 region has the DNA TGTGCCATCAGTGAGTCGGAGGGACCTAGGTCGGAAAGCTCCTACGAGCAGTACTTC. It specifies CAISESEGPRSESSYEQYF.

This clonotype was detected many times. V usage is TRBV28 and J usage is TRBJ2-3; 9 bases agree with TRBD1. Germline-derived CDR1 and CDR2 are MDHEN and SYDVKM. CDR3 length: 13 residues. V was pared by 6 bases and J by 2 bases, with 0 bases of the junction left unmatched. The CDR3 sequence is CASRQGATDTQYF. The CDR3 nucleotides are TGTGCCAGCAGACAGGGGGCCACAGATACGCAGTATTTT. Complete variable domain (other parts from reference TRBV28 and TRBJ2-3): DVKVTQSSRYLVKRTGEKVFLECVQDMDHENMFWYRQDPGLGLRLIYFSYDVKMKEKGDIPEGYSVSREKKERFSLILESASTNQTSMYLCASRQGATDTQYFGPGTRLTVL.

This clonotype was seen a few times. The chain joins TRBV24-1 to TRBJ2-5; TRBD2 matches 7 bases. CDR1 KGHDR and CDR2 SFDVKD come from the germline V gene. This CDR3 is 16 amino acids long. J lost 11 bases, V lost 1 base, and 15 bases had no gene match. The DNA of the CDR3 is TGTGCCACCAGTGATTTCGAGGGAGGGCGATACAATGAGCAGTACTTC. This translates into CATSDFEGGRYNEQYF.